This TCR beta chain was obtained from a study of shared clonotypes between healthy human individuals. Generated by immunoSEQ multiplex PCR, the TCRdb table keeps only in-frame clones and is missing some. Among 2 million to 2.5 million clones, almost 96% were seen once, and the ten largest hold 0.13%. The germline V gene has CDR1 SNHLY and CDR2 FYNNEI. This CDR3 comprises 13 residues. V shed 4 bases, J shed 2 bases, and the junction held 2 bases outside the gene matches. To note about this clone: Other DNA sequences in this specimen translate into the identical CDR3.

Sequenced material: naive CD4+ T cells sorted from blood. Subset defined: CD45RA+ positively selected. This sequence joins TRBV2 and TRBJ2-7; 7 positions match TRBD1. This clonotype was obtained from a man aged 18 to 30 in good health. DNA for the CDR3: TGTGCCAGCAGTGGGCAGGGGGCCTACGAGCAGTACTTC. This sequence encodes CASSGQGAYEQYF.